This TCR beta chain was recovered during a study of blood T cell repertoires in COVID-19. Study-wide context: Material from acute and convalescent COVID-19 was sourced from the United States, Italy and Spain. T cells, B-cell-depleted T cells, or PBMCs supplied cDNA or gDNA.

Cohort placement rested on clinical history that participants reported themselves. Before being deemed recovered, Cohort 3 donors had two negative PCRs, clearance, or symptom resolution. The germline V and J ends were trimmed by 1 base and 4 bases, with 5 bases remaining between them. CDR3 length: 12 amino acids. Germline CDR1 reads SGHKS; CDR2 reads YYEKEE (reference sequence). The assay was immunoSEQ multiplex PCR, and TCRdb's table has in-frame clones only and misses some. The sample consists of 490,000 or so clones, around 87% of them appearing once. The sample taken for sequencing was PBMCs or T cells enriched from blood (not recorded which). This TCR was sampled from a woman aged 40-49 years who had recovered from COVID-19. The chain joins TRBV5-5 to TRBJ1-2; D gene ambiguous. Here the CDR3 DNA reads TGTGCCAGCAGCTTGCTTTCCTATGGCTACACCTTC. Protein product: CASSLLSYGYTF.